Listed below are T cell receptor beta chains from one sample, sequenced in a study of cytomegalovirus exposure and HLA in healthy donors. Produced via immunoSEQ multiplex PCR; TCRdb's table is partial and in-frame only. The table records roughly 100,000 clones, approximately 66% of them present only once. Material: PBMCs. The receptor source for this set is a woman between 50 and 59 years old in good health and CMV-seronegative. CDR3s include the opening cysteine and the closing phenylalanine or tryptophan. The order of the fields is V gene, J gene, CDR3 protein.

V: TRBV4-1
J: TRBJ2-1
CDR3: CASSQAVLAGTGVGDEQFF

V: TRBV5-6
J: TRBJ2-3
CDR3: CASGGLAGGTVHTQYF

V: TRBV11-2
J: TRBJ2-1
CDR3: CASSLEAGGPISNEQFF

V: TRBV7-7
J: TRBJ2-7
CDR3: CASSPGLAGDEQYF

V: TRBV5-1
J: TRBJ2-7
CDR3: CASSTGTDYEQYF

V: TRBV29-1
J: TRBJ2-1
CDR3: CSVDPGQASSYNEQFF

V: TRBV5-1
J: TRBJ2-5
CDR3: CASSTRTSGGTETQYF

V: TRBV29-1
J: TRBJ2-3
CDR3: CSVGTSGGSTDTQYF

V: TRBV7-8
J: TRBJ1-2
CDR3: CASSLGQGSYRGYTF

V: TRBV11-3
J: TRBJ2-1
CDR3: CASSLYGQGSYNEQFF

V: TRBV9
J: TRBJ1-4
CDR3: CASSSGTGGFNEKLFF

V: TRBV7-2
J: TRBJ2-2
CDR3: CASSRLSGRRTGELFF

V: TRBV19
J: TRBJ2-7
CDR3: CASSTQQGYEQYF

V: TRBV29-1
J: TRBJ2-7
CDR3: CSVPSGGETGLHVSYEQYF

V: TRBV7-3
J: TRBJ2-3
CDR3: CASSPTGLSTDTQYF

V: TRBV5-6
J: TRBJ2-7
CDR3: CASRGLAEVSYEQYF

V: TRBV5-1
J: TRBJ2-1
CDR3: CASSFGGPHNEQFF

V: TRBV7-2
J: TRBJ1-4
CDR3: CASSSTAPTNEKLFF

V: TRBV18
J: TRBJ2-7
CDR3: CASSPGGYEQYF

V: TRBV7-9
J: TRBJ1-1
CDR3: CSSSLVITEAFF

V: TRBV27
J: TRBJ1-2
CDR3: CASSPTLQGARGYTF

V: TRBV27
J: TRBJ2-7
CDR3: CASSFIGGTPVEQYF

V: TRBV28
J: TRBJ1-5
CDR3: CASSGPAPGVKNQPQHF

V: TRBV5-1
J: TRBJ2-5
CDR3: CASSYDRGQETQYF

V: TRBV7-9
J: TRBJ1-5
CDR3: CASSLVGTDNQPQHF

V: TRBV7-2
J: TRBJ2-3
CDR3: CASSFRTSGASTDTQYF

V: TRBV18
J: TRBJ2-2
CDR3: CASSDNPRDRYTGELFF

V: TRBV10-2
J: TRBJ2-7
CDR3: CASSEGSYEQYF

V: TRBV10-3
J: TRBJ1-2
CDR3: CAIGIGGGGYTF

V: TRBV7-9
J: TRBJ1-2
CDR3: CASSPDRPHTF

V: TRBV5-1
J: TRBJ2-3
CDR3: CASWGQLTDTQYF